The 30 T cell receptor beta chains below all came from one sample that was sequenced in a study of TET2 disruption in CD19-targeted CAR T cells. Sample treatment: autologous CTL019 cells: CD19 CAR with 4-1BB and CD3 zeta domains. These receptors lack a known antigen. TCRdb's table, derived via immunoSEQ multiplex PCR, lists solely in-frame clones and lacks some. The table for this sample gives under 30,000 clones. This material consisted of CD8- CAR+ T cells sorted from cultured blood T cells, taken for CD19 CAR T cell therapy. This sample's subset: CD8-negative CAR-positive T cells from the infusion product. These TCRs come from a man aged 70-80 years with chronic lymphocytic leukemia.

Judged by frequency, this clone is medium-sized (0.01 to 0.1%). Partial CDR3 DNA: TGCGCCAGCAGCCTGGCCGGGTCAATCCAAGAGACC. It specifies CASSLAGSIQET. The whole CDR3 reads CASSLAGSIQETQYF. The chain uses TRBV5-1 and TRBJ2-5; D unresolved. The read ends 3 residues early relative to the CDR3; the germline J gene fills the gap. From germline, CDR1 is SGHRS and CDR2 YFSETQ. The CDR3 runs 15 residues. Trimming took off 4 bases at V and 1 base at J, with 14 bases between the two ends. The variable domain in full, completed from reference TRBV5-1 and TRBJ2-5, reads KAGVTQTPRYLIKTRGQQVTLSCSPISGHRSVSWYQQTPGQGLQFLFEYFSETQRNKGNFPGRFSGRQFSNSRSEMNVSTLELGDSALYLCASSLAGSIQETQYFGPGTRLLVL.

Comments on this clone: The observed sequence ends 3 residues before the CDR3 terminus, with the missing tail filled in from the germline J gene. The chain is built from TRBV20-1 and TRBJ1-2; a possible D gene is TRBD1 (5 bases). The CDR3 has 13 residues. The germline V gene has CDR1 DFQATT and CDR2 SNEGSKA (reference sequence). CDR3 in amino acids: CSARDPRADGYTF. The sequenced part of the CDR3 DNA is TGCAGTGCTAGAGATCCCAGGGCGGACGGC.

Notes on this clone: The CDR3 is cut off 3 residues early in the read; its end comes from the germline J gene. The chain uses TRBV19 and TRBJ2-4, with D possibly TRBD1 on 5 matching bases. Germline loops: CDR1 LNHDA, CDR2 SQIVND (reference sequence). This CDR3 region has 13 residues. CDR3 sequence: CASSRQSYDSQYF. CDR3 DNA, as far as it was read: TGTGCCAGTAGTCGCCAGAGCTATGACAGT. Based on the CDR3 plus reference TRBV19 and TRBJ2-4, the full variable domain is DGGITQSPKYLFRKEGQNVTLSCEQNLNHDAMYWYRQDPGQGLRLIYYSQIVNDFQKGDIAEGYSVSREKKESFPLTVTSAQKNPTAFYLCASSRQSYDSQYFGAGTRLSVL.

The CDR3 here is CASNHGAAETQYF. CDR3 DNA (partial): TGTGCCAGCAACCATGGGGCTGCGGAGACC. The rearrangement links TRBV7-9 to TRBJ2-5; D may be TRBD1 (5 bases). The read halts 3 residues ahead of the CDR3 end, with the missing end drawn from the germline J gene. The ends were cut back, 7 bases at V and 5 bases at J, with 14 bases in the middle. CDR1 is SEHNR and CDR2 is FQNEAQ in the germline V gene (reference sequence). The CDR3 is made up of 13 amino acids.

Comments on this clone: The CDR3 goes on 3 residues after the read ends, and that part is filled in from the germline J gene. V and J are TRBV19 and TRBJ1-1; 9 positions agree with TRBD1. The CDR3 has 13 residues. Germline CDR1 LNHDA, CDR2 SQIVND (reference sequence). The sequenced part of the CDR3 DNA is TGTGCCAGTAGCCAAGACAGGGGGACTGCG. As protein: CASSQDRGTA. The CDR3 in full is CASSQDRGTAAFF.

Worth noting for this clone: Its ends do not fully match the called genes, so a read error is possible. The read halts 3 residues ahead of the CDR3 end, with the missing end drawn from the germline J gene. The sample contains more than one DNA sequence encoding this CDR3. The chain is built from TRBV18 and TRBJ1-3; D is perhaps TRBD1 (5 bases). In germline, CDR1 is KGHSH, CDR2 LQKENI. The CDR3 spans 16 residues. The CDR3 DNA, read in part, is TGTGCCAGCTCACAACAACCTACAGGTTCTGGAAACACT. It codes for CASSQQPTGSGNT. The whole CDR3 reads CASSQQPTGSGNTIYF.

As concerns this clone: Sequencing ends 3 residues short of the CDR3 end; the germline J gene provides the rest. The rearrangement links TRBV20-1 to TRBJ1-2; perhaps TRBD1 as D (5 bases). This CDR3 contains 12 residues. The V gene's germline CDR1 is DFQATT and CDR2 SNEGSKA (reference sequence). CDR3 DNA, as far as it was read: TGCAGTGCTAGCGGGGGGTACAATGAG. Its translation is CSASGGYNE. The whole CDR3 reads CSASGGYNEYTF.

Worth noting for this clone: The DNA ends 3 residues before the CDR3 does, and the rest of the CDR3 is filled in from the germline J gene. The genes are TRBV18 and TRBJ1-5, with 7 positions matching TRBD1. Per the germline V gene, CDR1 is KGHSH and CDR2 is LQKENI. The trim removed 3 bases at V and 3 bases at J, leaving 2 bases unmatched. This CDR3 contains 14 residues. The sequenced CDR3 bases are TGTGCCAGCTCACCTGACAGGGACAATCAGCCC. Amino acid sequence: CASSPDRDNQP. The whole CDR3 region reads CASSPDRDNQPQHF.

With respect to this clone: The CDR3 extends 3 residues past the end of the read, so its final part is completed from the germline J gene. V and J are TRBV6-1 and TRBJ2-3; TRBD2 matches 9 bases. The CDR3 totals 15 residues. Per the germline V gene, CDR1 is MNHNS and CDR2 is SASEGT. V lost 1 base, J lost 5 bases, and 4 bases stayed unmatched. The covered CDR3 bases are TGTGCCAGCAGTGAAGGGAGCGGGGGGCAAGATACG. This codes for CASSEGSGGQDT. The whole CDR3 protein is CASSEGSGGQDTQYF.

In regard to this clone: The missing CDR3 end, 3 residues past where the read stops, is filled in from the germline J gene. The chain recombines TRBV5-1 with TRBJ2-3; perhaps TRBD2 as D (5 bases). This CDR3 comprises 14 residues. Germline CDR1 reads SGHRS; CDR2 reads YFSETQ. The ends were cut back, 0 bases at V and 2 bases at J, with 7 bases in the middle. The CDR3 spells CASSLAGDTDTQYF. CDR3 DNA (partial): TGCGCCAGCAGCTTGGCCGGGGACACAGATACG.

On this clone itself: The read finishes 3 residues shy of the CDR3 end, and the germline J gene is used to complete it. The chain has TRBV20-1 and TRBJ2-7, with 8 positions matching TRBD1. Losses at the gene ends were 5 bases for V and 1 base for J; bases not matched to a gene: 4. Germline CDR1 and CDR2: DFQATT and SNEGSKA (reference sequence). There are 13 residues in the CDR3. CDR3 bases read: TGCAGTGCTTTTCGACAGGGGTCCTACGAG. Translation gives CSAFRQGSYE. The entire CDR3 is CSAFRQGSYEQYF.

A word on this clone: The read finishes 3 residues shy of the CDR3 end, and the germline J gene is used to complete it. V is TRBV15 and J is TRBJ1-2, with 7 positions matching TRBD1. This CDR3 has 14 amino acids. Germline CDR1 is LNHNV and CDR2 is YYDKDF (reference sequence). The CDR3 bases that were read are TGTGCCACCAGCAGGGAAACAGGGGCCCGAGGC. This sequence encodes CATSRETGARG. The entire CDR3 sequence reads CATSRETGARGYTF.

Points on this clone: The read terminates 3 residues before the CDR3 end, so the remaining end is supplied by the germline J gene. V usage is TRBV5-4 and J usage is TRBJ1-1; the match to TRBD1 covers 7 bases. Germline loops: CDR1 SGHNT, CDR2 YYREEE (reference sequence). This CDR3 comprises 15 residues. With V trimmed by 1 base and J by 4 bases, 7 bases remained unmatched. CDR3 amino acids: CASSLPTGRSTEAFF. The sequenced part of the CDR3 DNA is TGTGCCAGCAGCTTGCCGACAGGGCGGAGCACTGAA.

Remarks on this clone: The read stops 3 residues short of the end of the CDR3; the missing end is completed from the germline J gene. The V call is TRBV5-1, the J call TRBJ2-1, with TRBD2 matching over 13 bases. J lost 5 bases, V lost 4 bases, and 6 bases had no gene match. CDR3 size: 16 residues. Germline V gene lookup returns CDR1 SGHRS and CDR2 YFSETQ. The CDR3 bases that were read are TGCGCCAGCAGCCGTTCGGGGACTAGCGGGGACAATGAG. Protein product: CASSRSGTSGDNE. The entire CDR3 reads CASSRSGTSGDNEQFF.

The covered CDR3 bases are TGTGCCAGCAGTCCTCTCGAAAGAACAGGGATGGAGACC. Protein: CASSPLERTGMET. In full, the CDR3 is CASSPLERTGMETQYF. The chain carries TRBV27 and TRBJ2-5; D may be TRBD1 (6 bases). The CDR3 end lies 3 residues beyond the end of the read and is filled in from the germline J gene. The length of the CDR3 is 16 residues. The germline V and J ends were trimmed by 5 bases and 5 bases, with 21 bases remaining between them. From germline, CDR1 is MNHEY and CDR2 SMNVEV (reference sequence).

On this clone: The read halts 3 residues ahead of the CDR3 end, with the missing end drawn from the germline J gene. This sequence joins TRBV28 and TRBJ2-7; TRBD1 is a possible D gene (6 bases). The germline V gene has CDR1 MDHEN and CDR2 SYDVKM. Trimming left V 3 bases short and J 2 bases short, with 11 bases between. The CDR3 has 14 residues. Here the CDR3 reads CASSFGGLPYEQYF. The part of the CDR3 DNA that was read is TGTGCCAGCAGTTTTGGGGGCTTACCCTACGAG.

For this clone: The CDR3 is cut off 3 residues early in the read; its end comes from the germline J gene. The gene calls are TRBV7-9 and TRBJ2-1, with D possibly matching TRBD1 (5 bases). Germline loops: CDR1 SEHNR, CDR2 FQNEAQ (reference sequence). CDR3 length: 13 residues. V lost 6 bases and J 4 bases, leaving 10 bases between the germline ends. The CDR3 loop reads CASRSDIYNEQFF. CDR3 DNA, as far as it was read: TGTGCCAGCAGGTCGGACATTTACAATGAG. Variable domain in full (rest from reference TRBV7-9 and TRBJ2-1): DTGVSQNPRHKITKRGQNVTFRCDPISEHNRLYWYRQTLGQGPEFLTYFQNEAQLEKSRLLSDRFSAERPKGSFSTLEIQRTEQGDSAMYLCASRSDIYNEQFFGPGTRLTVL.

CDR3 amino acids: CASNPLANLNTEAFF. The DNA read from the CDR3 is TGTGCCAGCAACCCACTCGCGAATTTGAACACTGAA. The chain joins TRBV5-8 to TRBJ1-1; D call uncertain. Read sequence stops 3 residues before the CDR3 end, and the germline J gene provides the missing end. V gave up 6 bases and J gave up 0 bases, with 15 bases separating them. Germline values: CDR1 SGHTS, CDR2 YDEGEE. The CDR3 covers 15 residues.

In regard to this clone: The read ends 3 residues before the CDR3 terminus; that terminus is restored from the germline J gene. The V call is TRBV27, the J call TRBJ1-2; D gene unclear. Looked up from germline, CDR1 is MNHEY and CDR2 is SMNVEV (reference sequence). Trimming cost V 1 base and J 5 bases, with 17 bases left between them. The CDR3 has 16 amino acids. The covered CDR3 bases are TGTGCCAGCAGTTTATTTGCCGGAGAGGACTTGTATGGC. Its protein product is CASSLFAGEDLYG. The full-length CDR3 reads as CASSLFAGEDLYGYTF.

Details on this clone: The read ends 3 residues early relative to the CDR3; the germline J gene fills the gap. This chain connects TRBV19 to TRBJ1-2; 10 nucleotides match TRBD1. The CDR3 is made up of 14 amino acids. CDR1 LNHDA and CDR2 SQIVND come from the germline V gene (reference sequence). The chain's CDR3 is CATRTGGEYNDYTF. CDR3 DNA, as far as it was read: TGTGCCACGCGGACAGGGGGAGAGTACAATGAC.

CDR3 region: CAAQGGGTDTQYF. The sequenced part of the CDR3 DNA is TGTGCCGCCCAGGGCGGGGGTACAGATACG. The rearrangement joins TRBV5-6 to TRBJ2-3, with 7 bases fitting TRBD2. The read comes to an end 3 residues before the CDR3 does, leaving the germline J gene to fill in the end. J lost 3 bases, V lost 10 bases, and 8 bases had no gene match. Per germline, CDR1 SGHDT and CDR2 YYEEEE. The CDR3 loop spans 13 amino acids.

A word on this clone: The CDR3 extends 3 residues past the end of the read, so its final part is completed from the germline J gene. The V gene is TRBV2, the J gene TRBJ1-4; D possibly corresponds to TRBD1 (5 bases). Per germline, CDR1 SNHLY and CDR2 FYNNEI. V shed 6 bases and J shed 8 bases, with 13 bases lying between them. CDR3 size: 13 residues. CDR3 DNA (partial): TGTGCCAGCAGCCGGGGGAGTTGGGAAAAA. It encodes CASSRGSWEK. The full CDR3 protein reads CASSRGSWEKLFF.

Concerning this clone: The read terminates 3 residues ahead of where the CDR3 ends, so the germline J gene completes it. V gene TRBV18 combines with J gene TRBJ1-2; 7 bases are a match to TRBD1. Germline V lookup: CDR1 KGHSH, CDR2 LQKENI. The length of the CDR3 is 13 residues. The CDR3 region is CASSLDRAGDYTF. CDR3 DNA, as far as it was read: TGTGCCAGCTCCCTTGACAGGGCAGGGGAC.

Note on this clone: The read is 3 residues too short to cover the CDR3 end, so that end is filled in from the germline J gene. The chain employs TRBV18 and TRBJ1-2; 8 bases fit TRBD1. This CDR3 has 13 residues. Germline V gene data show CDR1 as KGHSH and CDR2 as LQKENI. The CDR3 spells CASSSGGFGDYTF. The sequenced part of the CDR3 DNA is TGTGCCAGCTCTTCAGGGGGCTTTGGCGAC.

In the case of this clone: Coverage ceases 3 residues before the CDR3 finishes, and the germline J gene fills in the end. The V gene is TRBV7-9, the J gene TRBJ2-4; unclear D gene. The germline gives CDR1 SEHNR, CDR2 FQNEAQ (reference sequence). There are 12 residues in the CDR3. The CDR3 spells CASSPLGQPQYF. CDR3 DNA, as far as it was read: TGTGCCAGCAGCCCCCTAGGTCAGCCT.

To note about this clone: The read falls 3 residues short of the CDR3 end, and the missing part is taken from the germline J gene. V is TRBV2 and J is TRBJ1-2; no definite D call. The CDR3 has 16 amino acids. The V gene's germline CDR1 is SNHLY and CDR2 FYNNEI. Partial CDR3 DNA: TGTGCCAGCAGTCGACCATCTCTTTCCGGGGTCTACGAC. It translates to CASSRPSLSGVYD. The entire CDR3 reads CASSRPSLSGVYDYTF.

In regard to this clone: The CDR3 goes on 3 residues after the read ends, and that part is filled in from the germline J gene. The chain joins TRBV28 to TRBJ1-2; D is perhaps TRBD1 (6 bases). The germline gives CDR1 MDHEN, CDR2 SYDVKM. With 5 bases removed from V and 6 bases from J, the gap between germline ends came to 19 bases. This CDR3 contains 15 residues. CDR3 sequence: CASSPPPRGANGYTF. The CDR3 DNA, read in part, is TGTGCCAGCAGTCCACCCCCCCGGGGGGCAAATGGC.

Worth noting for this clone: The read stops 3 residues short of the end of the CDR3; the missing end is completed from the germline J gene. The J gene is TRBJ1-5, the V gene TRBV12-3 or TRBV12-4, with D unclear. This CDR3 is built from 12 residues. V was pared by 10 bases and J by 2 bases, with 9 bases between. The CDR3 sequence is CAIQRGNQPQHF. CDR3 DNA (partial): TGTGCCATACAGAGGGGCAATCAGCCC.

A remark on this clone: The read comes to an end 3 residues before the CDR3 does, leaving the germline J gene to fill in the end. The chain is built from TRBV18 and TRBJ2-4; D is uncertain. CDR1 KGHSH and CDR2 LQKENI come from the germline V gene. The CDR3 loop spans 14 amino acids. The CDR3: CASSPTSEWYGQYF. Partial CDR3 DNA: TGTGCCAGCTCACCTACGTCAGAATGGTATGGT.

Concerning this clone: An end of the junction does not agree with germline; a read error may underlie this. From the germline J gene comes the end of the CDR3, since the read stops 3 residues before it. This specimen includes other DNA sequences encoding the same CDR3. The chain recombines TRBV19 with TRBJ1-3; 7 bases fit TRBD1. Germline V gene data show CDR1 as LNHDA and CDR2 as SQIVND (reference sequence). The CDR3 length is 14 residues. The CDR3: CASSPTGTGNTIYF. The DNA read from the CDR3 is TGTGCCAGCTCACCGACAGGGACCGGAAACACT.